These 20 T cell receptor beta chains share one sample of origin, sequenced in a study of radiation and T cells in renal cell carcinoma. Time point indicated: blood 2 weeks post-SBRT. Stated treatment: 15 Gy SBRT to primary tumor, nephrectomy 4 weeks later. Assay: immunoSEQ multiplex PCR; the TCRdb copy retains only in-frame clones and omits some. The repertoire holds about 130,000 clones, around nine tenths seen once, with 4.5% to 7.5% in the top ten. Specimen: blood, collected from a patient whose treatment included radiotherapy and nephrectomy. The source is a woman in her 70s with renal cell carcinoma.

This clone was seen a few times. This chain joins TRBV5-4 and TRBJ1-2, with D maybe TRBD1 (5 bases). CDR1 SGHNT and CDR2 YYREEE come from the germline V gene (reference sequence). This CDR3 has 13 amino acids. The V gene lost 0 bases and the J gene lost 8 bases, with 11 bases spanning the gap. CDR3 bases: TGTGCCAGCAGCTTGGACAGGAAGGGGGGCTACACCTTC. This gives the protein CASSLDRKGGYTF.

The DNA of the CDR3 is TGTGCCAGTAGTAGGCAGGGGGCGAATACGCAGTATTTT. The encoded protein is CASSRQGANTQYF. This rearrangement joins TRBV19 to TRBJ2-3; 8 positions match TRBD1. This CDR3 is 13 amino acids long. The trim removed 4 bases at V and 7 bases at J, leaving 4 bases unmatched. Germline V lookup: CDR1 LNHDA, CDR2 SQIVND (reference sequence).

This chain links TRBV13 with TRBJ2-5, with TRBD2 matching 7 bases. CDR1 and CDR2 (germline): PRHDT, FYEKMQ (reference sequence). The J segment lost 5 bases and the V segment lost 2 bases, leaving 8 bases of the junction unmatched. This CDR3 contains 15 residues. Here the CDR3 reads CASSLRGDLGETQYF. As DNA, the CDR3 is TGTGCCAGCAGCTTACGGGGGGATTTAGGGGAGACCCAGTACTTC.

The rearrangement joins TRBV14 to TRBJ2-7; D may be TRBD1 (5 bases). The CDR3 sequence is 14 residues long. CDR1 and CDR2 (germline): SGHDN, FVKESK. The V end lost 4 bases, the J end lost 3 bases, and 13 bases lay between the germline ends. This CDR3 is CASSLGQGGYEQYF. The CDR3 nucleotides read TGTGCCAGCAGCCTAGGGCAGGGCGGCTACGAGCAGTACTTC.

CDR3 sequence reads: CASRDRGPPEAFF. The CDR3 bases are TGTGCCAGCAGGGACAGGGGACCCCCTGAAGCTTTCTTT. This rearrangement joins TRBV2 to TRBJ1-1, with 9 bases matching TRBD1. This CDR3 contains 13 residues. The germline CDR1 and CDR2 sequences are SNHLY and FYNNEI. With 6 bases clipped from V and 6 bases from J, the junction kept 5 bases outside the gene matches. The variable domain in full, with the rest retrieved from reference TRBV2 and TRBJ1-1, is EPEVTQTPSHQVTQMGQEVILRCVPISNHLYFYWYRQILGQKVEFLVSFYNNEISEKSEIFDDQFSVERPDGSNFTLKIRSTKLEDSAMYFCASRDRGPPEAFFGQGTRLTVV.

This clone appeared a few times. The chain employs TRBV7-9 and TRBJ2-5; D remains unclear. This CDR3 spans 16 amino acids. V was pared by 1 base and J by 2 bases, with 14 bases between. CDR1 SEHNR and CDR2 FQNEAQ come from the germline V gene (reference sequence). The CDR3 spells CASSLEGGQPQETQYF. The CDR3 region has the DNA TGTGCCAGCAGCTTAGAAGGTGGGCAGCCTCAAGAGACCCAGTACTTC. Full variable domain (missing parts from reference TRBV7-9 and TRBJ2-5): DTGVSQNPRHKITKRGQNVTFRCDPISEHNRLYWYRQTLGQGPEFLTYFQNEAQLEKSRLLSDRFSAERPKGSFSTLEIQRTEQGDSAMYLCASSLEGGQPQETQYFGPGTRLLVL.

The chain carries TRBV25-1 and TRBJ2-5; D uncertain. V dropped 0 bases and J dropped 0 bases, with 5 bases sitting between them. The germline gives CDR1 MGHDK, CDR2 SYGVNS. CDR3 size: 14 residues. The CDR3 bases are TGTGCCAGCAGTGAATATAAGTACCAAGAGACCCAGTACTTC. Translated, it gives CASSEYKYQETQYF.

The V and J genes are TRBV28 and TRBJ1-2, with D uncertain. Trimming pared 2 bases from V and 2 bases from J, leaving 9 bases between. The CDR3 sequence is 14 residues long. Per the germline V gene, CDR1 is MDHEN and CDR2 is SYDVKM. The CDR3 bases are TGTGCCAGCAGTTTAACGGAAGTCAACTATGGCTACACCTTC. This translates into CASSLTEVNYGYTF.

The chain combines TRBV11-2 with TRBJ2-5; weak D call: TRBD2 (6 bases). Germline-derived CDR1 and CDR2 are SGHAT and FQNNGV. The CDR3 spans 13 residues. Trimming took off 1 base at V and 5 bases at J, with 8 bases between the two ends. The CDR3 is CASSLVRGETQYF. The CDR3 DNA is TGTGCCAGCAGCTTAGTACGGGGGGAGACCCAGTACTTC.

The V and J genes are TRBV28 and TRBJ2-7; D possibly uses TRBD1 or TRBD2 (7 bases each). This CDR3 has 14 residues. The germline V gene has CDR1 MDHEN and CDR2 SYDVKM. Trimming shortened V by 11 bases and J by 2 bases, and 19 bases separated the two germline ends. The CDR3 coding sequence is TGTGCCCATTCCAGGGGAGGGGGCGCCTACGAGCAGTACTTC. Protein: CAHSRGGGAYEQYF. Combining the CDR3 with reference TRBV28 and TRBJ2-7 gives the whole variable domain DVKVTQSSRYLVKRTGEKVFLECVQDMDHENMFWYRQDPGLGLRLIYFSYDVKMKEKGDIPEGYSVSREKKERFSLILESASTNQTSMYLCAHSRGGGAYEQYFGPGTRLTVT.

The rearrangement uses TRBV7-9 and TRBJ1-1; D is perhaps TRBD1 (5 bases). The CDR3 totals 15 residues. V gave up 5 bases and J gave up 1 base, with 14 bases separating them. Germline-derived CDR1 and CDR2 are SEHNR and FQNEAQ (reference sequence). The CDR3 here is CASSISGTGNTEAFF. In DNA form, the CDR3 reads TGTGCCAGCAGCATTTCAGGGACGGGGAACACTGAAGCTTTCTTT.

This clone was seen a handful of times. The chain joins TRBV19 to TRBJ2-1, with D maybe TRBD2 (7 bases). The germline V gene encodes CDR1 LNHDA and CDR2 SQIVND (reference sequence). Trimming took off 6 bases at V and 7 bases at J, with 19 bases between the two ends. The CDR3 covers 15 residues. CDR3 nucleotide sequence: TGTGCCAGTAGGATCGAGGGGGGGCCTAGTAATGAGCAGTTCTTC. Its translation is CASRIEGGPSNEQFF. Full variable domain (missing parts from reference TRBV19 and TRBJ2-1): DGGITQSPKYLFRKEGQNVTLSCEQNLNHDAMYWYRQDPGQGLRLIYYSQIVNDFQKGDIAEGYSVSREKKESFPLTVTSAQKNPTAFYLCASRIEGGPSNEQFFGPGTRLTVL.

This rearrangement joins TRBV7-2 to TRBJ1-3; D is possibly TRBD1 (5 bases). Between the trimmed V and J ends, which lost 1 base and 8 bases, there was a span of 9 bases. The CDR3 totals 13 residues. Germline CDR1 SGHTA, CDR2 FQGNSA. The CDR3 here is CASSLDVTDTIYF. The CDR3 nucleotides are TGTGCCAGCAGCTTAGACGTGACAGACACCATATATTTT.

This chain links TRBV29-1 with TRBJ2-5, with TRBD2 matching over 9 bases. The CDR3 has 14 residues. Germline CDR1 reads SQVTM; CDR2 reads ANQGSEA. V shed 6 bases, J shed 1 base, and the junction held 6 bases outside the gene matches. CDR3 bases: TGCAGCGTAGGTCAGGGACTAGCCCAAGAGACCCAGTACTTC. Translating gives CSVGQGLAQETQYF.

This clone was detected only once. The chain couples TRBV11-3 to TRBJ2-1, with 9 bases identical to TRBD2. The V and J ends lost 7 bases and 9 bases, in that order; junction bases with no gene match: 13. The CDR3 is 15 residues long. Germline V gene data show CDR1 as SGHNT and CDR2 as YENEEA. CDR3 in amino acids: CASNDKGLAGGEQFF. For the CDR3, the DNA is TGTGCCAGCAACGATAAGGGACTAGCAGGGGGTGAGCAGTTCTTC.

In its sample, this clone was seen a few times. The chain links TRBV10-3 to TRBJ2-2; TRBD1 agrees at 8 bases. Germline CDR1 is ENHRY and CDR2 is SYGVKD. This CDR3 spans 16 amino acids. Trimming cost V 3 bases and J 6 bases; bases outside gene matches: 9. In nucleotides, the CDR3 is TGTGCCATCAGTGACCGAGGGACAGGATCGGCCGGGGAGCTGTTTTTT. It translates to CAISDRGTGSAGELFF.

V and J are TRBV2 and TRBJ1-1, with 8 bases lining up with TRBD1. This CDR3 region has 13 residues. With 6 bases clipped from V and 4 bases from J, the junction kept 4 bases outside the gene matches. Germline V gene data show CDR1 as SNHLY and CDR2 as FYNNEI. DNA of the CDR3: TGTGCCAGCAGCCGGACAGGGTCCACTGAAGCTTTCTTT. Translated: CASSRTGSTEAFF.

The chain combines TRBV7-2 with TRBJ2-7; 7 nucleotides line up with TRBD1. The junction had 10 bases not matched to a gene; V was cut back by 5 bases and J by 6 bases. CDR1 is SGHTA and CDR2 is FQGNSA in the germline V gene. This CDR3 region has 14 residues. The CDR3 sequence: CASSPRTGVGEQYF. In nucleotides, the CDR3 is TGTGCCAGCAGCCCCCGGACAGGAGTGGGCGAGCAGTACTTC.

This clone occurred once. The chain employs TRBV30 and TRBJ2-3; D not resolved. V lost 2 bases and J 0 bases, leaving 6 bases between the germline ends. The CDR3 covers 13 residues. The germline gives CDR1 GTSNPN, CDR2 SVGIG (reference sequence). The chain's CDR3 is CAWSRRSTDTQYF. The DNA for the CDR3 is TGTGCCTGGAGTAGGCGGAGCACAGATACGCAGTATTTT.

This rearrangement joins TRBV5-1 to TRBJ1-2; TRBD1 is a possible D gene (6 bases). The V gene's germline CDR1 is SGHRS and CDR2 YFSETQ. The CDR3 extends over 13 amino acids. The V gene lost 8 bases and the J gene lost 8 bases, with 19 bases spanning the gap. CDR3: CASSLNRERGYTF. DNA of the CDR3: TGCGCCAGTTCCTTAAACAGGGAAAGGGGCTACACCTTC.